Below, 18 T cell receptor beta chains from the same sample are listed, as sequenced in a study of CD8 T cells in ankylosing spondylitis (TCRdb year 2017). Receptors were amplified or captured by 5' RACE. Sequencing was performed on an Illumina HiSeq 2500. The public sequencing data were trimmed at Q25 with fastp and processed into clonotypes with MiXCR by TCRdb, which kept only in-frame beta chains. Rows with one shared CDR3 protein collapse into an entry with the most common genes and DNA. The table for this sample lists about 250,000 distinct CDR3 sequences; more than 25% of them were counted only once. The ten top clones hold 4% to 5.5% of the sample. Sequenced material: blood, either unsorted or a sorted T cell fraction (not recorded which). Source of these receptors: a male donor with ankylosing spondylitis or in good health (not recorded which).

This clonotype has just a few counts. The V gene is TRBV12-3 or TRBV12-4, the J gene TRBJ2-7, with D tentatively TRBD1 or TRBD2 (5 bases each). Trimming left V 5 bases short and J 3 bases short, with 14 bases between. The CDR3 runs 14 residues. CDR3 in amino acids: CASSPRDGYYEQYF. The CDR3 bases are TGTGCCAGCAGTCCAAGGGACGGTTACTACGAGCAGTACTTC.

V and J are TRBV6-5 and TRBJ2-7, with D perhaps TRBD2 (5 bases). The CDR3 length is 14 residues. Germline V gives CDR1 MNHEY, CDR2 SVGAGI. V gave up 2 bases and J gave up 3 bases, with 11 bases separating them. The CDR3 coding sequence is TGTGCCAGCAGTTACCCGGGGAAAAGCTACGAGCAGTACTTC. Protein: CASSYPGKSYEQYF.

The chain combines TRBV5-1 with TRBJ2-5; weak D call: TRBD1 (6 bases). The V gene lost 8 bases and the J gene lost 1 base, with 9 bases spanning the gap. This CDR3 has 12 residues. Germline V gene data show CDR1 as SGHRS and CDR2 as YFSETQ. CDR3 coding DNA: TGCGCCAGTAGACAGGCCCAAGAGACCCAGTACTTC. Translation gives CASRQAQETQYF.

The chain links TRBV4-1 to TRBJ2-1; D may be TRBD2 (6 bases). This CDR3 has 15 residues. The V end was cut by 2 bases, the J end by 4 bases, with 12 bases between. Germline loops: CDR1 MGHRA, CDR2 YSYEKL. CDR3 in amino acids: CASSQSLGGYNEQFF. The CDR3 coding sequence is TGCGCCAGCAGCCAATCCCTCGGAGGGTACAATGAGCAGTTCTTC.

This clonotype was counted at least ten times. This chain joins TRBV20-1 and TRBJ1-5; 9 nucleotides align to TRBD1. Per germline, CDR1 DFQATT and CDR2 SNEGSKA (reference sequence). The CDR3 sequence is 14 residues long. The ends lost 3 bases at V and 5 bases at J; junction bases unmatched: 5. The DNA for the CDR3 is TGCAGTGCTAGTCCGGGACAGGGCCATCAGCCCCAGCATTTT. Translating gives CSASPGQGHQPQHF.

The chain carries TRBV24-1 and TRBJ2-2, with unresolved D. Trimming shortened V by 10 bases and J by 0 bases, and 8 bases separated the two germline ends. The germline V gene encodes CDR1 KGHDR and CDR2 SFDVKD. The CDR3 is made up of 13 amino acids. The CDR3 region is CATQTPNTGELFF. The CDR3 region has the DNA TGTGCCACACAGACCCCGAACACCGGGGAGCTGTTTTTT.

The gene calls are TRBV7-9 and TRBJ2-3; D unresolved. In germline, CDR1 is SEHNR, CDR2 FQNEAQ (reference sequence). V lost 0 bases, J lost 3 bases, and 10 bases lay in between. The CDR3 is 15 residues long. This CDR3 is CASSLAGARTDTQYF. In DNA, the CDR3 is TGTGCCAGCAGCTTAGCGGGTGCGCGAACAGATACGCAGTATTTT.

This clonotype was detected many times. The chain has TRBV29-1 and TRBJ2-3; TRBD2 aligns across 14 bases. V lost 2 bases and J lost 5; bases outside the gene matches: 12. From germline, CDR1 is SQVTM and CDR2 ANQGSEA. The CDR3 spans 18 residues. The CDR3 DNA reads TGCAGCGTTGAACGCCAATCCCCTGGACTAGCGGGGGGAGATACGCAGTATTTT. It translates to CSVERQSPGLAGGDTQYF.

The chain carries TRBV2 and TRBJ1-5, with D uncertain. This CDR3 comprises 13 residues. CDR1 and CDR2 (germline): SNHLY, FYNNEI. V was cut by 7 bases and J by 4 bases, with 11 bases left in between. CDR3: CASNLHGNQPQHF. The CDR3 nucleotides are TGTGCCAGCAACCTACACGGGAATCAGCCCCAGCATTTT.

V and J are TRBV20-1 and TRBJ2-3; D perhaps matches TRBD1 (5 bases). The CDR3 covers 14 residues. Trimming took off 5 bases at V and 2 bases at J, with 14 bases between the two ends. Germline lookup yields CDR1 DFQATT and CDR2 SNEGSKA (reference sequence). CDR3 in DNA: TGCAGTGCTCCGAAGACAGAAATCACAGATACGCAGTATTTT. It yields the protein CSAPKTEITDTQYF.

This clonotype appeared a few times. This chain joins TRBV29-1 and TRBJ1-5; D might be TRBD1 (6 bases). V was shortened by 7 bases and J by 2 bases, with 12 bases between the two germline ends. This CDR3 has 13 residues. The V gene's germline CDR1 is SQVTM and CDR2 ANQGSEA. CDR3: CSAAGAGNQPQHF. DNA of the CDR3: TGCAGCGCTGCAGGGGCTGGCAATCAGCCCCAGCATTTT.

J is TRBJ1-4 and V is TRBV20-1; D uncertain. The CDR3 sequence is 12 residues long. Germline values: CDR1 DFQATT, CDR2 SNEGSKA (reference sequence). Trimming removed 4 bases at V and 4 bases at J, with 7 bases between. The DNA of the CDR3 is TGCAGTGCTAAGGTGATTAATGAAAAACTGTTTTTT. It is translated as CSAKVINEKLFF.

The genes are TRBV5-1 and TRBJ2-7, with D possibly being TRBD1 (6 bases). Germline-derived CDR1 and CDR2 are SGHRS and YFSETQ. The CDR3 extends over 13 amino acids. Trimming cost V 4 bases and J 2 bases, with 10 bases left between them. The CDR3 loop is CASSTGYTYEQYF. The CDR3 region has the DNA TGCGCCAGCAGCACAGGGTACACCTACGAGCAGTACTTC.

This clonotype has a handful of counts. The V and J genes are TRBV5-6 and TRBJ2-7; 13 bases fit TRBD2. The CDR3 is made up of 14 amino acids. Per the germline V gene, CDR1 is SGHDT and CDR2 is YYEEEE. The V and J ends lost 4 bases and 6 bases, in that order; junction bases with no gene match: 4. The CDR3, as DNA: TGTGCCAGCAGCCTGGGACTAGCGGGGTTCGAGCAGTACTTC. Protein product: CASSLGLAGFEQYF.

The chain recombines TRBV20-1 with TRBJ1-5; D gene uncertain. The germline gives CDR1 DFQATT, CDR2 SNEGSKA (reference sequence). This CDR3 contains 13 residues. The germline V and J ends were trimmed by 3 bases and 7 bases, with 13 bases remaining between them. As DNA, the CDR3 is TGCAGTGCTAGTGAGGCGGCGAGGCAGCCCCAGCATTTT. This codes for CSASEAARQPQHF.

The chain is built from TRBV30 and TRBJ2-5; 9 nucleotides agree with TRBD2. Germline trimming cut 5 bases from V and 2 bases from J; bases unmatched to any gene: 9. Looked up from germline, CDR1 is GTSNPN and CDR2 is SVGIG (reference sequence). CDR3 length: 15 amino acids. The DNA of the CDR3 is TGTGCCTGGTCGCAAGGGACTAGCAATCAAGAGACCCAGTACTTC. Residues: CAWSQGTSNQETQYF.

V is TRBV15 and J is TRBJ2-1; D perhaps matches TRBD2 (6 bases). The CDR3 contains 16 residues. Trimming cost V 2 bases and J 5 bases, with 16 bases left between them. Per the germline V gene, CDR1 is LNHNV and CDR2 is YYDKDF (reference sequence). In nucleotides, the CDR3 is TGTGCCACCAGCAGACAGTCCCGGGACTTTGACAATGAGCAGTTCTTC. Protein sequence: CATSRQSRDFDNEQFF.

The chain recombines TRBV28 with TRBJ2-3, with a possible D match to TRBD2 (5 bases). Trimming removed 2 bases at V and 4 bases at J, with 10 bases between. Per the germline V gene, CDR1 is MDHEN and CDR2 is SYDVKM. The CDR3 has 14 amino acids. CDR3 nucleotide sequence: TGTGCCAGCAGTTTAGCGGGCTGGGCAGATACGCAGTATTTT. It encodes CASSLAGWADTQYF.